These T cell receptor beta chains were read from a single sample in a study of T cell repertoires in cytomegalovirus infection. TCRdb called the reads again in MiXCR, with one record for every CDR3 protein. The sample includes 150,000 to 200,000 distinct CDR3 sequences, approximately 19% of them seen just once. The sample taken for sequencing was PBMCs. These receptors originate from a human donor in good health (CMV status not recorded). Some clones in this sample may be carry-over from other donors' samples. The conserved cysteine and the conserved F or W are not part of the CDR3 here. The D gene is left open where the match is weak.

ASSHSIWWDATYEQY	TRBV3-1	15	-	TRBJ2-7
ASSQDYSGTEAF	TRBV4-1	12	-	TRBJ1-1
ASSLLRGGGSYEQY	TRBV7-8	14	-	TRBJ2-7
ASSFGTGGSEAF	TRBV6-6	12	TRBD1	TRBJ1-1
ASSLAATNEKLF	TRBV7-2	12	-	TRBJ1-4
SVAFPNDTQY	TRBV29-1	10	-	TRBJ2-3
ASRWDRGAEQY	TRBV2	11	TRBD1	TRBJ2-7
ASSPGTVGASPLH	TRBV3-1	13	TRBD1	TRBJ1-6
SISLGISYEQY	TRBV29-1	11	-	TRBJ2-7
ASSLTAYNEQF	TRBV12-3/TRBV12-4	11	-	TRBJ2-1
ASRRTQGGIGNQPQH	TRBV6-5	15	-	TRBJ1-5
ASWDISSYEQY	TRBV2	11	-	TRBJ2-7
ASSSETSGSGTGELF	TRBV6-6	15	TRBD2	TRBJ2-2
ASSPELAPVYNEQF	TRBV6-2/TRBV6-3	14	-	TRBJ2-1
ASSLLQGKTSGNTIY	TRBV28	15	-	TRBJ1-3
ASSRRAEFVFPDTQY	TRBV6-1	15	-	TRBJ2-3
ASSQNLGTEAF	TRBV6-2/TRBV6-3	11	-	TRBJ1-1
SVPGTAQETQY	TRBV29-1	11	TRBD1	TRBJ2-5
ASSEHYGYT	TRBV2	9	-	TRBJ1-2
ASSSQETQY	TRBV7-2	9	-	TRBJ2-5
ASSYEGWNSPLH	TRBV6-6	12	-	TRBJ1-6
ASSLAIQGGDTQY	TRBV7-2	13	TRBD1	TRBJ2-3
ASTRTSGRLTGELF	TRBV6-2/TRBV6-3	14	TRBD2	TRBJ2-2
ASSLGISGGGSSYNEQF	TRBV5-1	17	TRBD2	TRBJ2-1
ASSLSTGGETQY	TRBV5-1	12	-	TRBJ2-5
ASSTGGFMQY	TRBV7-2	10	TRBD1	TRBJ2-7
ASSLAPRGARDEKLF	TRBV11-2	15	-	TRBJ1-4
ASSFSGQGMDTQY	TRBV5-6	13	TRBD1	TRBJ2-3
ASSSGQLIWADTQY	TRBV7-6	14	TRBD1	TRBJ2-3
ASSYLGPGRNSGANVLT	TRBV6-6	17	-	TRBJ2-6
ASGDNNEQF	TRBV7-9	9	-	TRBJ2-1
ASSLGQGAGDTQY	TRBV5-1	13	TRBD1	TRBJ2-3
ASSRGLSSYEQY	TRBV13	12	-	TRBJ2-7
ASSEVLGLVAKNIQY	TRBV2	15	-	TRBJ2-4
ASSLAPGLAGGREQY	TRBV7-2	15	TRBD2	TRBJ2-7
ASSRSSLSSYNEQF	TRBV12-3/TRBV12-4	14	-	TRBJ2-1
ASSANGAGGQETQY	TRBV25-1	14	-	TRBJ2-5
SDSGGVYNEQF	TRBV29-1	11	TRBD2	TRBJ2-1
ASSEGAGWVGYT	TRBV6-1	12	-	TRBJ1-2
ASSRDMISGNTIY	TRBV7-2	13	-	TRBJ1-3
SASRLPHSTDTQY	TRBV20-1	13	-	TRBJ2-3
SVGGGTDTQY	TRBV20-1	10	-	TRBJ2-3
ASSQDVQYEQY	TRBV4-1	11	-	TRBJ2-7
ASSLETANSPLH	TRBV7-6	12	-	TRBJ1-6
SARGRGLYGYT	TRBV20-1	11	TRBD1	TRBJ1-2
ASNRLAGEVEQF	TRBV28	12	TRBD2	TRBJ2-1
ASSSGEQNIQY	TRBV12-3/TRBV12-4	11	-	TRBJ2-4
ASSIFGGTSTDTQY	TRBV19	14	-	TRBJ2-3
ASSPGQNFGQY	TRBV12-3/TRBV12-4	11	-	TRBJ2-7
ASSVGSYNEQF	TRBV9	11	-	TRBJ2-1
ASSPRGTQETQY	TRBV7-2	12	-	TRBJ2-5
ATSGAGVETQY	TRBV24-1	11	TRBD2	TRBJ2-5
ASRAGDFSYEQY	TRBV12-3/TRBV12-4	12	-	TRBJ2-7